One and the same sample provided the 4 T cell receptor beta chains below, sequenced in a study of early T cells in non-severe SARS-CoV-2 infection (dated by TCRdb to 2020 to 2023). Library generation was performed with 5' RACE. The reads were generated on a NextSeq 500. In-frame beta chains were kept once TCRdb had trimmed the public reads at Q25 with fastp and called clones with MiXCR. For every CDR3 protein sequence, its rows merge into one entry that carries the most common genes and DNA. This sample gives some 98,000 distinct CDR3 sequences in total; approximately 10% of them show up just once. Of the sample, around 4.7% falls within the top ten clones. The sample was whole blood. These receptors were collected from an adult who was a healthcare worker with PCR-confirmed SARS-CoV-2 infection or an uninfected control (not recorded which).

This clonotype was counted between two and nine times. This chain joins TRBV7-3 and TRBJ1-2, with 8 bases fitting TRBD1. V dropped 4 bases and J dropped 8; count of bases not matched to a gene: 6. CDR1 is SGHTA and CDR2 is FQGTGA in the germline V gene. The CDR3 covers 13 residues. The CDR3 protein is CASSSTGGSGYTF. CDR3 DNA sequence: TGTGCCAGCAGCTCCACAGGGGGGAGCGGCTACACCTTC.

This clonotype was seen ten or more times. The CDR3, as DNA: TGTGCCACATACGACAGGGTCGGCGGTCAGCCCCAGCATTTT. Its translation is CATYDRVGGQPQHF. The chain carries TRBV19 and TRBJ1-5, with TRBD1 matching 7 bases. This CDR3 is 14 amino acids long. Germline loops: CDR1 LNHDA, CDR2 SQIVND (reference sequence). Germline trimming cut 10 bases from V and 6 bases from J; bases unmatched to any gene: 12.

The gene calls are TRBV7-2 and TRBJ2-1; 8 bases map to TRBD2. CDR3 length equals 13 residues. Per germline, CDR1 SGHTA and CDR2 FQGNSA. With V trimmed by 2 bases and J by 13 bases, 7 bases remained unmatched. CDR3 in amino acids: CASSLQLAGTQFF. The CDR3 nucleotides read TGTGCCAGCAGCTTACAATTAGCGGGAACCCAGTTCTTC.

The CDR3 DNA reads as TGTGCCAGCAGCTCAACAGGGTCACGGGAGCAGTACTTC. This translates into CASSSTGSREQYF. The chain combines TRBV7-3 with TRBJ2-7; TRBD1 might be the D (6 bases). The V gene's germline CDR1 is SGHTA and CDR2 FQGTGA. CDR3 length: 13 amino acids. V was shortened by 4 bases and J by 7 bases, with 14 bases between the two germline ends.